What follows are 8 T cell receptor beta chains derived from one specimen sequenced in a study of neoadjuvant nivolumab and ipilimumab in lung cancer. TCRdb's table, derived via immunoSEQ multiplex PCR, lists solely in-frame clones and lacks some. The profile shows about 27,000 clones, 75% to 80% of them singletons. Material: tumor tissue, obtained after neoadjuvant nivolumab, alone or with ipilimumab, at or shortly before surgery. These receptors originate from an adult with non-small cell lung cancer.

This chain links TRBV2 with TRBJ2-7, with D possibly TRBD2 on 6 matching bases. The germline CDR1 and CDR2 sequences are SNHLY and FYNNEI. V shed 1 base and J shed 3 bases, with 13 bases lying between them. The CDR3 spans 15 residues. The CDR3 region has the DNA TGTGCCAGCAGTGAAGGGGTTAGCGGAGGCTACGAGCAGTACTTC. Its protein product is CASSEGVSGGYEQYF. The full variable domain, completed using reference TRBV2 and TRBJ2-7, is EPEVTQTPSHQVTQMGQEVILRCVPISNHLYFYWYRQILGQKVEFLVSFYNNEISEKSEIFDDQFSVERPDGSNFTLKIRSTKLEDSAMYFCASSEGVSGGYEQYFGPGTRLTVT.

The CDR3, as DNA: TGTGCCAGCAGTTCGCCAGGGGGAGACTATCCTAACTATGGCTACACCTTC. Translating gives CASSSPGGDYPNYGYTF. The V gene is TRBV28, the J gene TRBJ1-2, with TRBD1 identical over 7 bases. Germline CDR1 and CDR2: MDHEN and SYDVKM. CDR3 length: 17 residues. V dropped 4 bases and J dropped 0; count of bases not matched to a gene: 11.

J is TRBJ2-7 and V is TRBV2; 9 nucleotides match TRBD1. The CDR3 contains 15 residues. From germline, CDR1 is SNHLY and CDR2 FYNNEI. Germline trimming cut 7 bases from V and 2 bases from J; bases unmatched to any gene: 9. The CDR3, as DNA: TGTGCCAGCACCGCCGATTGGACAGGGGCCTACGAGCAGTACTTC. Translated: CASTADWTGAYEQYF.

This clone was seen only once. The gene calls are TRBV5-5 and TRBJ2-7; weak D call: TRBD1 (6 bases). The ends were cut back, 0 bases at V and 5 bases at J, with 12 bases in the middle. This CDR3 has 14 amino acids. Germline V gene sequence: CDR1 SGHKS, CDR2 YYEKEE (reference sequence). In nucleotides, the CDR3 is TGTGCCAGCAGCTTGGCAGGGGCTTCCGACGAGCAGTACTTC. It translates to CASSLAGASDEQYF.

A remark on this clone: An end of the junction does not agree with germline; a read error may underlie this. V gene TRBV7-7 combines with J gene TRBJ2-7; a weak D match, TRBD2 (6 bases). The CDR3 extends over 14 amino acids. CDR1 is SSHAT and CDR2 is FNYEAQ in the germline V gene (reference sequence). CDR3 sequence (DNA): TGTGCTAGCAGCTTAGCGTTAGCTAGCGACGAGCAGTACTTC. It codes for CASSLALASDEQYF.

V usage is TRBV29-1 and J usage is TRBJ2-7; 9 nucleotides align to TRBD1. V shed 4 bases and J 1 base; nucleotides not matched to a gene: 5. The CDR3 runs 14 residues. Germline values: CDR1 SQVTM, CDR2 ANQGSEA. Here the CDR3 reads CSVARDRASYEQYF. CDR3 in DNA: TGCAGCGTTGCCCGGGACAGGGCATCCTACGAGCAGTACTTC.

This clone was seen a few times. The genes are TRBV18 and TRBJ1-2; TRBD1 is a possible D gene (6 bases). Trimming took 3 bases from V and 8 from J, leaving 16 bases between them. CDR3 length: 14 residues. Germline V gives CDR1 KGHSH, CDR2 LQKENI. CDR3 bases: TGTGCCAGCTCACCTTACAGGGCTTCGGACGGCTACACCTTC. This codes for CASSPYRASDGYTF.

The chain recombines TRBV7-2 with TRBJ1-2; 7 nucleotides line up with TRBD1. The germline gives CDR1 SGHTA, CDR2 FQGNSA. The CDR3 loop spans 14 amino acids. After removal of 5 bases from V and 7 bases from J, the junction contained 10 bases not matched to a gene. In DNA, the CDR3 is TGTGCCAGCAGCCCCCAGGGGGGTATTGGTGGCTACACCTTC. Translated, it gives CASSPQGGIGGYTF.